A selection of T cell receptor beta chains follows, all from one sample in a study of blood T cell repertoires in COVID-19. The data were produced by immunoSEQ multiplex PCR, yet TCRdb's version contains in-frame clones alone and is incomplete. The data show roughly 200,000 clones, roughly nine tenths seen once. The sequenced sample was peripheral blood. The source is a man aged 40-49 years with acute or convalescent COVID-19. Both conserved end residues are part of each CDR3. A D gene is named only where the DNA matches it firmly. For some rows the clone size is stated as once, few or many, or as a class when expanded; others skip it.

abundance	d_gene	v_gene	j_gene	CDR3aa	CDR3nt
NA	TRBD1	TRBV15	TRBJ2-7	CATSRDRTGTYEQYF	TGTGCCACCAGCAGAGATCGGACAGGAACCTACGAGCAGTACTTC
NA	TRBD1	TRBV7-2	TRBJ2-5	CASSLGQGAEETQYF	TGTGCCAGCAGCTTAGGGCAGGGGGCTGAAGAGACCCAGTACTTC
few	NA	TRBV6-5	TRBJ1-6	CASSYSSSYNSPLHF	TGTGCCAGCAGTTACTCGAGCTCCTATAATTCACCCCTCCACTTT
NA	NA	TRBV7-9	TRBJ1-2	CASSSGGTGVRGYTF	TGTGCCAGCAGTTCTGGGGGGACGGGGGTGAGAGGCTACACCTTC
NA	TRBD1	TRBV10-2	TRBJ2-7	CASSESRTGSYEQYF	TGCGCCAGCAGTGAGTCACGGACAGGATCCTACGAGCAGTACTTC
NA	TRBD1	TRBV18	TRBJ1-1	CASSRTGGMNTEAFF	TGTGCCAGCTCCCGGACAGGCGGCATGAACACTGAAGCTTTCTTT
NA	TRBD1	TRBV5-5	TRBJ1-4	CASSLPPATGGFEKLFF	TGTGCCAGCAGCTTGCCCCCCGCGACAGGGGGCTTTGAAAAACTGTTTTTT
NA	TRBD1	TRBV11-2	TRBJ2-2	CASSLRQGARELFF	TGTGCCAGCAGCTTAAGGCAGGGGGCGCGGGAGCTGTTTTTT
few	TRBD1	TRBV5-1	TRBJ2-1	CASKKAGGNEQFF	TGCGCCAGCAAAAAAGCAGGGGGCAATGAGCAGTTCTTC
NA	NA	TRBV27	TRBJ1-2	CASSLLGAAVTF	TGTGCCAGCAGTTTATTGGGTGCAGCGGTCACCTTC
NA	NA	TRBV12-2	TRBJ2-1	CASRPSGGAFHEQFF	TGTGCAAGTCGCCCCAGCGGGGGGGCGTTCCATGAGCAGTTCTTC
NA	NA	TRBV21-1	TRBJ1-3	CASSKFIQGVAGNTIYF	TGTGCCAGCAGCAAATTCATCCAGGGGGTAGCTGGAAACACCATATATTTT
once	NA	TRBV7-2	TRBJ1-3	CASSYDGSSGNTIYF	TGTGCCAGCAGCTATGACGGGAGCTCTGGAAACACCATATATTTT
NA	NA	TRBV19	TRBJ2-1	CASRLGGPRDEQFF	TGTGCCAGTAGATTGGGGGGTCCTAGGGATGAGCAGTTCTTC
NA	TRBD1	TRBV27	TRBJ2-7	CASSYLSPIPGQGALYRGEQYF	TGTGCCAGCAGTTATTTGAGTCCGATCCCGGGACAGGGCGCGCTGTACCGGGGCGAGCAGTACTTC
NA	TRBD1	TRBV9	TRBJ2-7	CASSTSGTGNDEQYF	TGTGCCAGCAGCACGTCCGGGACAGGGAACGACGAGCAGTACTTC
NA	NA	TRBV28	TRBJ1-1	CASSLRNTEAFF	TGTGCCAGCAGTTTGCGGAACACTGAAGCTTTCTTT
NA	TRBD1	TRBV6-6	TRBJ1-2	CASSPRQGGRDGYTF	TGTGCCAGCAGTCCCCGACAGGGGGGAAGGGATGGCTACACCTTC
NA	TRBD2	TRBV6-5	TRBJ2-7	CASWGLAESSYEQYF	TGTGCCAGCTGGGGACTAGCGGAAAGCTCCTACGAGCAGTACTTC
NA	TRBD2	TRBV2	TRBJ2-1	CASRERARLAAYNEQFF	TGTGCCAGCAGAGAGAGGGCCCGACTAGCCGCGTACAATGAGCAGTTCTTC
NA	NA	TRBV4-2	TRBJ1-5	CASSVTGSNQPQHF	TGTGCCAGCAGCGTTACAGGGAGCAATCAGCCCCAGCATTTT
NA	TRBD1	TRBV15	TRBJ1-5	CATSKTGQQPQHF	TGTGCCACCAGCAAGACAGGGCAGCAGCCCCAGCATTTT
NA	NA	TRBV18	TRBJ1-1	CASSLQVSGQTEAFF	TGTGCCAGCTCACTACAAGTCAGCGGGCAGACTGAAGCTTTCTTT
NA	TRBD2	TRBV4-3	TRBJ2-3	CASSRSGSGGTNTQYF	TGCGCCAGCAGCCGGTCTGGGAGCGGGGGGACGAATACGCAGTATTTT
NA	TRBD1	TRBV18	TRBJ2-7	CASSPRDRGMYEQYF	TGTGCCAGCTCACCACGGGACAGGGGTATGTACGAGCAGTACTTC
NA	TRBD2	TRBV27	TRBJ2-4	CASSHRPGTTQNIQYF	TGTGCCAGCAGTCACCGTCCCGGGACTACCCAAAACATTCAGTACTTC
once	NA	TRBV5-1	TRBJ2-5	CASSLGASTGLETQYF	TGCGCCAGCAGCTTGGGGGCTAGCACAGGGTTAGAGACCCAGTACTTC
NA	TRBD2	TRBV19	TRBJ2-1	CASSIISGGVYNEQFF	TGTGCCAGTAGTATAATTAGCGGGGGGGTCTACAATGAGCAGTTCTTC
once	NA	TRBV30	TRBJ2-7	CAWSFTGSGYEQYF	TGTGCCTGGAGCTTCACAGGGTCCGGGTACGAGCAGTACTTC
NA	NA	TRBV5-5	TRBJ1-4	CASSLQGPNEKLFF	TGTGCCAGCAGCTTACAGGGACCTAATGAAAAACTGTTTTTT
once	TRBD2	TRBV3-1/TRBV3-2	TRBJ2-1	CASSLRTRGNEQFF	TGTGCCAGCAGCCTTCGGACTAGGGGAAATGAGCAGTTCTTC
NA	TRBD1	TRBV9	TRBJ1-2	CASSVATAGGTGYTF	TGTGCCAGCAGCGTAGCTACGGCAGGGGGAACTGGCTACACCTTC
once	TRBD2	TRBV9	TRBJ2-3	CASSVRTSGGALGITDTQYF	TGTGCCAGCAGCGTTCGGACTAGCGGGGGGGCATTAGGTATCACAGATACGCAGTATTTT
once	NA	TRBV10-2	TRBJ1-2	CASTGQTDNYGYTF	TGCGCCAGCACTGGACAGACGGATAACTATGGCTACACCTTC
NA	NA	TRBV24-1	TRBJ2-1	CATSDLFGGVNYNEQFF	TGTGCCACCAGTGATTTGTTCGGCGGGGTCAACTACAATGAGCAGTTCTTC
NA	NA	TRBV2	TRBJ1-2	CASRTVYGYTF	TGTGCCAGTCGGACAGTCTATGGCTACACCTTC
NA	NA	TRBV5-6	TRBJ2-1	CASSLAILDYNEQFF	TGTGCCAGCAGCTTGGCAATACTAGATTACAATGAGCAGTTCTTC